This entry lists 9 T cell receptor beta chains sequenced from one sample in a study of CD8 T cells in Susac syndrome. The authors reverse transcribed roughly 0.5 to 1 ug RNA with random hexamers. TCRdb re-analysed the immunoSEQ multiplex PCR reads in MiXCR, keeping a single row per CDR3 protein. The sample includes 150,000 to 180,000 distinct CDR3 sequences, 90% to 95% of them seen just once. Sequenced sample: CD4+ T cells from PBMCs. The receptors shown here come from a human donor with Susac syndrome.

In DNA, the CDR3 is TGTGCCAGTAGCCGGGACAGGGGCTCTGGAAACACCATATATTTT. Amino acids: CASSRDRGSGNTIYF. The gene calls are TRBV19 and TRBJ1-3, with 10 bases aligning to TRBD1. Germline values: CDR1 LNHDA, CDR2 SQIVND (reference sequence). With V trimmed by 6 bases and J by 0 bases, 2 bases remained unmatched. The CDR3 length is 15 residues.

The chain has TRBV3-1 and TRBJ1-2; 7 nucleotides align to TRBD1. The CDR3 runs to 16 residues. The V and J ends lost 2 bases and 3 bases, in that order; junction bases with no gene match: 9. CDR1 LGHDT and CDR2 YNNKEL come from the germline V gene (reference sequence). CDR3 nucleotide sequence: TGTGCCAGCAGCCAACCCCACAGGGGCGAGGACTATGGCTACACCTTC. It codes for CASSQPHRGEDYGYTF.

Concerning this clonotype itself: The DNA is left out, because the CDR3 cannot be placed on it with certainty; the CDR3 is given as TCRdb lists it. The chain couples TRBV29-1 to TRBJ2-1; no check of the table's D call, TRBD1, against the DNA was made. Germline V gene data show CDR1 as SQVTM and CDR2 as ANQGSEA. 11 amino acids form the CDR3, both terminal residues included. The CDR3 protein is CSVGMGTGGFF.

This clonotype came up once. This chain joins TRBV3-1 and TRBJ2-3; D could derive from TRBD1 or TRBD2 (5 bases each). The CDR3 covers 14 residues. Germline-derived CDR1 and CDR2 are LGHDT and YNNKEL (reference sequence). The V and J ends lost 4 bases and 2 bases respectively, with 10 bases between them. Here the CDR3 DNA reads TGTGCCAGCAGCCTGGGACCCAACACAGATACGCAGTATTTT. It is translated as CASSLGPNTDTQYF.

This clonotype appeared a single time. CDR3 DNA: TGCAGCGCCGACAGGGTTTCGCATGAGCAGTTCTTC. This sequence encodes CSADRVSHEQFF. The V gene is TRBV29-1, the J gene TRBJ2-1; 7 nucleotides align to TRBD1. Trimming took 7 bases from V and 8 from J; bases not matched to a gene: 8. CDR3 length: 12 residues. Germline V gives CDR1 SQVTM, CDR2 ANQGSEA.

The rearrangement uses TRBV7-2 and TRBJ1-5; perhaps TRBD1 as D (5 bases). Trimming took off 1 base at V and 9 bases at J, with 7 bases between the two ends. Looked up from germline, CDR1 is SGHTA and CDR2 is FQGNSA. The CDR3 spans 12 residues. The CDR3 DNA is TGTGCCAGCAGCTTAGGAGGGACGCCCCAGCATTTT. Protein sequence: CASSLGGTPQHF.

The chain recombines TRBV13 with TRBJ2-5; TRBD2 matches at 13 bases. The CDR3 totals 17 residues. The V segment lost 5 bases and the J segment 5 bases; nucleotides outside the gene matches: 11. Germline V CDR1 and CDR2: PRHDT, FYEKMQ (reference sequence). The CDR3 is CASSPGLAGAHEETQYF. The DNA for the CDR3 is TGTGCCAGCAGCCCAGGACTAGCGGGGGCCCACGAGGAGACCCAGTACTTC. Full variable domain (remainder filled in from reference TRBV13 and TRBJ2-5): AAGVIQSPRHLIKEKRETATLKCYPIPRHDTVYWYQQGPGQDPQFLISFYEKMQSDKGSIPDRFSAQQFSDYHSELNMSSLELGDSALYFCASSPGLAGAHEETQYFGPGTRLLVL.

V gene TRBV9 combines with J gene TRBJ2-1, with 9 bases aligning to TRBD2. Germline values: CDR1 SGDLS, CDR2 YYNGEE. The CDR3 has 14 amino acids. V gave up 3 bases and J gave up 9 bases; unmatched junction bases: 7. DNA of the CDR3: TGTGCCAGCAGCGAGGCGGGGGGGCCTGGTGAGCAGTTCTTC. Translation: CASSEAGGPGEQFF.

V is TRBV20-1 and J is TRBJ1-5; D gene ambiguous. V was pared by 3 bases and J by 11 bases, with 11 bases between. The CDR3 has 11 amino acids. Germline CDR1 reads DFQATT; CDR2 reads SNEGSKA (reference sequence). CDR3: CSASNLGTQHF. The DNA of the CDR3 is TGCAGTGCTAGTAATCTAGGGACCCAGCATTTT.